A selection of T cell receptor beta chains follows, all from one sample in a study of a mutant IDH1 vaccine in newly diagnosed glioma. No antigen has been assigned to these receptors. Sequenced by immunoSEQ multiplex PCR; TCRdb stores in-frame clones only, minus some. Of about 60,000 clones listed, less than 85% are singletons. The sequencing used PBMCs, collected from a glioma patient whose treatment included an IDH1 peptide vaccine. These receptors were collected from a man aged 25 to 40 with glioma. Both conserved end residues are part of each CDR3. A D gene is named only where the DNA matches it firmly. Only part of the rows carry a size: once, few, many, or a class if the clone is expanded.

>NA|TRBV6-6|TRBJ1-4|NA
TGTGCCAGCAGTCTACCACAGGGCCCTAATGAAAAACTGTTTTTT
CASSLPQGPNEKLFF
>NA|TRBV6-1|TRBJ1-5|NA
TGTGCCAGCACCTGGGACGCCGGATCCAATCAGCCCCAGCATTTT
CASTWDAGSNQPQHF
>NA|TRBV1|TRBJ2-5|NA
TGCACCAGCAGCCAAGATAGAGAGACCCAGTACTTC
CTSSQDRETQYF
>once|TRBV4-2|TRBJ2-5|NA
TGTGCCAGCAGCCAAGTAGAGGAGACCCAGTACTTC
CASSQVEETQYF
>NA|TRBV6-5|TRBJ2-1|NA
TGTGCCAGCAGTTACTGGGGGCGCGACAATGAGCAGTTCTTC
CASSYWGRDNEQFF
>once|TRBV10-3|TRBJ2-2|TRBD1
TGTGCCATCAGTGAGCCGACAGGGATTGGCGGGGAGCTGTTTTTT
CAISEPTGIGGELFF
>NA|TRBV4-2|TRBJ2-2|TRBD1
TGTGCCAGCAGCCAAGGTTATGGGACAGGCCAGAACACCGGGGAGCTGTTTTTT
CASSQGYGTGQNTGELFF
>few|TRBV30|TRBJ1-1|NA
TGTGCCTGGAGTGTAAACGGGAACACTGAAGCTTTCTTT
CAWSVNGNTEAFF
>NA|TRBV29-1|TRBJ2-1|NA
TGCAGCGTTGAATCCTACGGGGCGTTCTCCTACAATGAGCAGTTCTTC
CSVESYGAFSYNEQFF
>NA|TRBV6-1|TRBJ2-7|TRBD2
TGTGCCAGCAGGGCCGGCGGGAGAAACTACGAGCAGTACTTC
CASRAGGRNYEQYF
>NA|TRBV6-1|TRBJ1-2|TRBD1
TGTGCCAGCACCCTAAAGGGACAGGCATATGGCTACACCTTC
CASTLKGQAYGYTF
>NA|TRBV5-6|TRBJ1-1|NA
TGTGCCAGCAGCTTGGCCCGGGACCTTCGTGGGGACACTGAAGCTTTCTTT
CASSLARDLRGDTEAFF
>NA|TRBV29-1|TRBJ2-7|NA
TGCAGCGCTTCAACAGCGTCCGTCTACGAGCAGTACTTC
CSASTASVYEQYF
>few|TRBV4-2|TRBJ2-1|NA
TGTGCCAGCAGCCAAGAAGTGTCCGCGGGGCCCCCAAGAAGGCAGTTCTTC
CASSQEVSAGPPRRQFF
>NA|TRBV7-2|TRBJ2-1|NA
TGTGCCAGCAGCTCCTACAGGGTCATTCCCAATGAGCAGTTCTTC
CASSSYRVIPNEQFF
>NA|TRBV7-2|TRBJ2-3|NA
TGTGCCAGCAGCTTAGGTTTAGCGGGCACAGATACGCAGTATTTT
CASSLGLAGTDTQYF
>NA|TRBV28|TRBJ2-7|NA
TGTGCCAGCAGTTTAATCCGGGGCGGTGAGCAGTACTTC
CASSLIRGGEQYF
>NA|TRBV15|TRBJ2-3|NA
TGTGCCACTGAGGGGATTAGCACAGATACGCAGTATTTT
CATEGISTDTQYF
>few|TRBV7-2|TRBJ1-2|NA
TGTGCCAGCAGCTTTAACCTACAGGGTGAACTCTATGGCTACACCTTC
CASSFNLQGELYGYTF
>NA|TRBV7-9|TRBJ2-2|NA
TGTGCCAGCAGCCCCAACAGGGACACCGGGGAGCTGTTTTTT
CASSPNRDTGELFF
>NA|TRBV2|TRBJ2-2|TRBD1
TGTGCCAGCAGTGAAACAGGGGCTGCGAACACCGGGGAGCTGTTTTTT
CASSETGAANTGELFF
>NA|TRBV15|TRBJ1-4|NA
TGTGCCACCAGCAGGGGCAGAAATTACTATAATGAAAAACTGTTTTTT
CATSRGRNYYNEKLFF
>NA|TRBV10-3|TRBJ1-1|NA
TGTGCCAGCAGTTACGCGGGGACGGCTTTCTTT
CASSYAGTAFF
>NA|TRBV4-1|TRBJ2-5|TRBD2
TGCGCCAGCAGTCGTGGTACTAGCGGGATCAGCCCGGTAGAGACCCAGTACTTC
CASSRGTSGISPVETQYF
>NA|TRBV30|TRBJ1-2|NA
TGTGCCTGGAGTCTTTCCGCGGCTGGCTACACCTTC
CAWSLSAAGYTF
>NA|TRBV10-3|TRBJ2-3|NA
TGTGCCGCTTCAGGGGCAGATACGCAGTATTTT
CAASGADTQYF
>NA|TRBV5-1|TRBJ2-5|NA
TGCGCCAGCAGCTTCACTACCCCAGAGACCCAGTACTTC
CASSFTTPETQYF
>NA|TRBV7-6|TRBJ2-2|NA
TGTGCCAGCAGCTTAGCCCACAACACCGGGGAGCTGTTTTTT
CASSLAHNTGELFF
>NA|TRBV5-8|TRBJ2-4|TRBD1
TGTGCCAGCAGCTTAAACAGGGGGAACATTCAGTACTTC
CASSLNRGNIQYF
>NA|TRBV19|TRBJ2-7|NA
TGTGCCAGTAGTATAGGGAAAACCTACGAGCAGTACTTC
CASSIGKTYEQYF
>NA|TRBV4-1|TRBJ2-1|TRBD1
TGCGCCAGCAGCCGGGGACAGGGGGCATGGAATGAGCAGTTCTTC
CASSRGQGAWNEQFF
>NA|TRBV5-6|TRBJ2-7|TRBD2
TGTGCCAGCAGCTTAGGGACTAGCGGGGGTCCCGGGTGGGAGCAGTACTTC
CASSLGTSGGPGWEQYF
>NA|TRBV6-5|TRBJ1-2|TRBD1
TGTGCCAGCAGTGCCGGGACAGGTAGTGGCTACACCTTC
CASSAGTGSGYTF
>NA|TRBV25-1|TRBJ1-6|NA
TGTGCCAGCAGTAAAAGGCCGGATTCACCCCTCCACTTT
CASSKRPDSPLHF
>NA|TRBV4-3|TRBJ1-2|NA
TGCGCCAGCAGCCAAGACGGCCGGAACTATGGCTACACCTTC
CASSQDGRNYGYTF
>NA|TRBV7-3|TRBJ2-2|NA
TGTGCCAGCAGCTCGGTGGGAGGTCCGGGGGAGCTGTTTTTT
CASSSVGGPGELFF
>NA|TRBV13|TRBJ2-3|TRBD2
TGTGCCAGCAGCCAGGCGGGACTAGCGGGACTTAATACGCAGTATTTT
CASSQAGLAGLNTQYF
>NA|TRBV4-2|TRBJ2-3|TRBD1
TGTGCCAGCAGCCATCCGGGACAGGGGATAGATACGCAGTATTTT
CASSHPGQGIDTQYF
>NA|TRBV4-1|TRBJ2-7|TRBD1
TGCGCCAGCAGCCAAGTGGCCAGGGGGCGAAACGAGCAGTACTTC
CASSQVARGRNEQYF